This T cell receptor beta chain emerged from a study of response to subunit inactivated influenza vaccine. Overall study results and limits: It was suggested by the authors that few new T cells are recruited by each seasonal influenza vaccination.

CDR3 length: 15 amino acids. V was shortened by 5 bases and J by 4 bases, with 14 bases between the two germline ends. Germline V gene data show CDR1 as SEHNR and CDR2 as FQNEAQ (reference sequence). This clonotype came up many times. The antigen is undetermined. MiXCR, applied by TCRdb to the RT-PCR reads, yields one record per CDR3 protein. The sample carries just over 300,000 distinct CDR3 sequences, over 20% recorded once. Material: PBMCs from blood, obtained roughly 20 months after vaccination. The chain joins TRBV7-9 to TRBJ1-4; a weak D match, TRBD1 (6 bases). The receptor comes from a man between 50 and 75 years old who received an inactivated influenza vaccine. CDR3 protein: CASSPGGRFNEKLFF. In DNA, the CDR3 is TGTGCCAGCAGCCCCGGGGGCAGATTTAATGAAAAACTGTTTTTT. Using reference TRBV7-9 and TRBJ1-4 for the parts outside the CDR3, the full variable domain is DTGVSQNPRHKITKRGQNVTFRCDPISEHNRLYWYRQTLGQGPEFLTYFQNEAQLEKSRLLSDRFSAERPKGSFSTLEIQRTEQGDSAMYLCASSPGGRFNEKLFFGSGTQLSVL.